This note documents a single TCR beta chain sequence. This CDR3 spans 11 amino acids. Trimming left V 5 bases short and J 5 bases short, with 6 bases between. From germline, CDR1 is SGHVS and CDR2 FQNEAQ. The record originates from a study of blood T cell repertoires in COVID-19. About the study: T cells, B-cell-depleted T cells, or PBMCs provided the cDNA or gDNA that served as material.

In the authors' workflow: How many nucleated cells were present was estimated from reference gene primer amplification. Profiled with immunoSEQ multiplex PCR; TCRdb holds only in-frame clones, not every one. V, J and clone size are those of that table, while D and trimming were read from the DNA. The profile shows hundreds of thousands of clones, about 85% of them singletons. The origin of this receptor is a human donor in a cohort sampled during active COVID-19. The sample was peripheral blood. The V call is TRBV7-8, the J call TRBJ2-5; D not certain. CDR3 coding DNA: TGTGCCAGCAGCCTCTCTGAGACCCAGTACTTC. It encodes CASSLSETQYF.